The clone carrying this TCR beta chain is a singleton in its sample. This sample is part of a study of blood T cell repertoires in COVID-19. Study as a whole: Researchers got acute and convalescent COVID-19 samples from the United States, Italy and Spain.

Seattle patients were enrolled while actively infected and followed longitudinally. The repertoire was sequenced with immunoSEQ multiplex PCR; TCRdb's copy has only in-frame clones and lacks some. The sample consists of about 210,000 clones, 85% of them appearing once. The sequenced sample was peripheral blood. The receptor's source is a woman between 70 and 85 years old with COVID-19, enrolled during active disease.

CDR3 sequence: CASSPSRTGGFVGLRLKTNEKLFF. CDR3 nucleotides: TGTGCCAGCAGTCCATCAAGGACAGGCGGTTTTGTAGGTCTTCGTCTGAAGACTAATGAAAAACTGTTTTTT. The V and J genes are TRBV6-6 and TRBJ1-4; 7 bases match TRBD1. CDR3 length: 24 amino acids. Trimming cost V 5 bases and J 2 bases; bases outside gene matches: 32. Germline V gives CDR1 MNHNY, CDR2 SVGAGI (reference sequence).